This T cell receptor beta chain was identified in a study of identical twins. After template switching added a universal primer site, the resulting cDNA carried unique molecular identifiers. MiXCR, applied by TCRdb to the 5' RACE reads, yields one record per CDR3 protein. The sample shows hundreds of thousands of distinct CDR3 sequences, 9% to 15% of them seen only once. Study-wide results and caveats: Among monozygotic twins, out-of-frame TCR alpha sharing exceeded what models predicted. High-abundance cord blood beta clonotypes had fewer insertions; memory repertoires showed none.

In the case of this clonotype: No antigen is known for it.

The CDR3 consists of 15 residues. Trimming left V 0 bases short and J 6 bases short, with 12 bases between. Germline assignment: CDR1 SGHDN and CDR2 FVKESK. A further study also used this sample, focusing on yellow fever vaccine responses in identical twins. That work contributes: Twins reportedly showed a vaccine T cell response that seemed partly convergent and partly personalized.

Sequencing was carried out using PBMCs. The TCR comes from a woman younger than 35 in good health. The rearrangement uses TRBV14 and TRBJ2-1; D is unclear. CDR3 in amino acids: CASSQDPSFGNEQFF. The CDR3 region has the DNA TGTGCCAGCAGCCAAGATCCTAGTTTCGGCAATGAGCAGTTCTTC. The full variable domain, completed using reference TRBV14 and TRBJ2-1, is EAGVTQFPSHSVIEKGQTVTLRCDPISGHDNLYWYRRVMGKEIKFLLHFVKESKQDESGMPNNRFLAERTGGTYSTLKVQPAELEDSGVYFCASSQDPSFGNEQFFGPGTRLTVL.